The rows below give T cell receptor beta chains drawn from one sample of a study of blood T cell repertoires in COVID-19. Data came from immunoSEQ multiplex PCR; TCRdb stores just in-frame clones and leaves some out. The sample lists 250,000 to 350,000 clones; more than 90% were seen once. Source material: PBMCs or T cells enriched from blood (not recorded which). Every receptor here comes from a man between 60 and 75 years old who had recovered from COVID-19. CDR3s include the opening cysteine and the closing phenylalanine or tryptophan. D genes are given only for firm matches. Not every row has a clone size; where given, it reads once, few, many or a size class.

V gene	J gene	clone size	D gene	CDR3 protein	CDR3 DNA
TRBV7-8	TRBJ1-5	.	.	CASSLYGVGGNQPQHF	TGTGCCAGCAGCTTATATGGAGTTGGGGGGAATCAGCCCCAGCATTTT
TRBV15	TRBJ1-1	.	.	CATSRVLGDTEAFF	TGTGCCACCAGCAGAGTGCTGGGCGACACTGAAGCTTTCTTT
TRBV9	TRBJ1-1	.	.	CASSNGAGGLVDTEAFF	TGTGCCAGCAGCAATGGGGCCGGGGGGCTGGTAGACACTGAAGCTTTCTTT
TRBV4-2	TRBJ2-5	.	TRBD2	CASSQGSGSQETQYF	TGTGCCAGCAGCCAAGGTAGCGGGAGTCAAGAGACCCAGTACTTC
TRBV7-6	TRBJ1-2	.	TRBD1	CASSSGQGWGYTF	TGTGCCAGCAGCTCGGGACAGGGCTGGGGCTACACCTTC
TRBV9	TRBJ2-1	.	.	CASSVAGALTYNEQFF	TGTGCCAGCAGCGTAGCAGGGGCGTTAACCTACAATGAGCAGTTCTTC
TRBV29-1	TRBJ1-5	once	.	CSVKGGGADQPQHF	TGCAGCGTTAAAGGAGGTGGGGCCGATCAGCCCCAGCATTTT
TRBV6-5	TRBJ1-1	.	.	CASSYRGGSNTEAFF	TGTGCCAGCAGTTACAGGGGGGGGTCGAACACTGAAGCTTTCTTT
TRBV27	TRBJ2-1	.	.	CASSLATPGYEQFF	TGTGCCAGCAGTTTGGCGACCCCCGGGTATGAGCAGTTCTTC
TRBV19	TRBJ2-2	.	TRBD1	CASSWTGGLIGELFF	TGTGCCAGTAGTTGGACAGGGGGCCTGATCGGGGAGCTGTTTTTT
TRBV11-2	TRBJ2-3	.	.	CASSPRPKTVSDTQYF	TGTGCCAGCAGCCCACGACCCAAGACAGTTTCAGATACGCAGTATTTT
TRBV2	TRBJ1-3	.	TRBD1	CASRGGTGLISGNTIYF	TGTGCCAGCAGGGGTGGGACAGGTTTGATCTCTGGAAACACCATATATTTT
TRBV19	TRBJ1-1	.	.	CASSIQAGNTEAFF	TGTGCCAGTAGTATCCAGGCAGGGAACACTGAAGCTTTCTTT
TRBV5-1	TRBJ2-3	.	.	CASSLGRGTDTQYF	TGCGCCAGCAGCTTGGGCAGGGGCACAGATACGCAGTATTTT
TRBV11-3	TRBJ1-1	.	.	CASSLESGNAEAFF	TGTGCCAGCAGCTTAGAATCAGGGAACGCTGAAGCTTTCTTT
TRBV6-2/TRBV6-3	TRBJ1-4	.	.	CASSIRRVNEKLFF	TGTGCCAGCAGTATCCGCCGGGTTAATGAAAAACTGTTTTTT
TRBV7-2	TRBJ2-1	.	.	CASSLDLDNEQFF	TGTGCCAGCAGCTTAGACTTGGACAATGAGCAGTTCTTC
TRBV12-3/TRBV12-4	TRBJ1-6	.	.	CASSFSAGSPLHF	TGTGCCAGCAGTTTCAGCGCGGGTTCACCCCTCCACTTT
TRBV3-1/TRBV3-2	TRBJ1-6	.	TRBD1	CASRTGEINNSPLHF	TGTGCCAGCAGGACAGGGGAGATTAATAATTCACCCCTCCACTTT
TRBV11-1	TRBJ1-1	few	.	CASSSRTVRNTEAFF	TGTGCCAGCAGCTCCCGGACAGTGAGGAACACTGAAGCTTTCTTT
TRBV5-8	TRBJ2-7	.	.	CASSATILYEQYF	TGTGCCAGCAGCGCGACTATTTTATACGAGCAGTACTTC
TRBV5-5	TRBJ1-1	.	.	CASSLDSWGHTEAFF	TGTGCCAGCAGCTTGGACAGCTGGGGCCACACTGAAGCTTTCTTT
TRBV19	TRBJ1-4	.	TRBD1	CASSHKTGDLFF	TGTGCCAGTAGTCACAAGACAGGGGATCTGTTTTTT
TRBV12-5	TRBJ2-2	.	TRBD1	CASGPPTGDTGELFF	TGTGCTAGTGGACCTCCGACAGGGGATACCGGGGAGCTGTTTTTT
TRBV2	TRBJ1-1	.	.	CASRGREAHKAFF	TGTGCCAGCAGGGGGCGCGAAGCCCACAAAGCTTTCTTT
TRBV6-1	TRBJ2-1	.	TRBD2	CASSEWREAYNEQFF	TGTGCCAGCAGTGAATGGCGGGAGGCCTACAATGAGCAGTTCTTC
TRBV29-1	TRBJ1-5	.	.	CSVAPGGPNQPQHF	TGCAGCGTCGCCCCGGGGGGGCCCAATCAGCCCCAGCATTTT
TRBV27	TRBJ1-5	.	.	CASKSGGGQPQHF	TGTGCCAGCAAGAGCGGGGGCGGACAGCCCCAGCATTTT
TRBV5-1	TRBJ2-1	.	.	CASSFNTYNEQFF	TGCGCCAGCAGCTTTAATACCTACAATGAGCAGTTCTTC
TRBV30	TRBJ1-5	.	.	CAWSLGGDQPQHF	TGTGCCTGGAGTCTTGGGGGCGATCAGCCCCAGCATTTT
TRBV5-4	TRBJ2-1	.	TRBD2	CASSPSGRADNEQFF	TGTGCCAGCAGCCCCTCAGGGAGGGCGGACAATGAGCAGTTCTTC
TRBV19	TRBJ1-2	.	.	CARVKAYGYTF	TGTGCCAGGGTCAAAGCCTATGGCTACACCTTC
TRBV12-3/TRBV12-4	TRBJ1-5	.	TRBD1	CASSFDRDQPQHF	TGTGCCAGCAGTTTTGACAGGGATCAGCCCCAGCATTTT
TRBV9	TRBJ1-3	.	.	CASSAFEGGAAGNTIYF	TGTGCCAGCAGCGCCTTCGAGGGGGGGGCTGCGGGAAACACCATATATTTT
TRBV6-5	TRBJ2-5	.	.	CASSSTLRETQYF	TGTGCCAGCAGTAGCACCTTGAGGGAGACCCAGTACTTC
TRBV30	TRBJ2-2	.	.	CAWSVLTGELFF	TGTGCCTGGAGTGTACTAACCGGGGAGCTGTTTTTT
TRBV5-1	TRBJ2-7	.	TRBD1	CASRGQGLYEQYF	TGCGCCAGCAGAGGACAGGGATTATACGAGCAGTACTTC
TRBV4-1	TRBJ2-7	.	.	CASSQEVTVSSEQYF	TGCGCCAGCAGCCAAGAAGTCACAGTCAGCTCCGAGCAGTACTTC
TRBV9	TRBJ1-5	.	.	CASSVRGFQPQHF	TGTGCCAGCAGCGTTAGAGGGTTTCAGCCCCAGCATTTT
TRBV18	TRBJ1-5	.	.	CASSSVAPPREPQHF	TGTGCCAGCTCATCTGTGGCACCTCCCCGTGAGCCCCAGCATTTT
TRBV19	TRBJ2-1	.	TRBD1	CASSSGQGLNEQFF	TGTGCCAGTAGTTCGGGACAGGGGTTGAATGAGCAGTTCTTC
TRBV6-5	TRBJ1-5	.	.	CASSYARGGNQPQHF	TGTGCCAGCAGTTACGCCAGGGGTGGCAATCAGCCCCAGCATTTT
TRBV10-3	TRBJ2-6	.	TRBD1	CAISATGTGVSGANVLTF	TGTGCCATCAGCGCTACCGGGACAGGGGTCTCTGGGGCCAACGTCCTGACTTTC
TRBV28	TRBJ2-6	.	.	CASKPPGTPSGANVLTF	TGTGCCAGCAAACCCCCAGGTACCCCGTCTGGGGCCAACGTCCTGACTTTC